This TCR beta chain was sequenced for a study of T-cell memory formation after mild COVID-19. This clonotype was observed a few times. Its antigen remains unknown. Findings and limits, study-wide: CD4+ contracting clones were found mainly in CM and EM, and CD8+ ones in EMRA. Day 15 to 85 contractors were CD4/CD8 balanced; later expanders leaned CD4+.

The CDR3 sequence is 14 residues long. Trimming shortened V by 0 bases and J by 8 bases, and 9 bases separated the two germline ends. CDR1 and CDR2 (germline): SGHRS, YFSETQ. Researchers used 5'RACE with constant-segment primers to make TCR alpha and TCR beta cDNA libraries that carry sample barcodes and UMIs. A single record per CDR3 protein comes from TCRdb applying MiXCR to the 5' RACE reads. This table has about 540,000 distinct CDR3 sequences, about 20% appearing once. This TCR derives from an adult woman who had mild COVID-19 (a few samples of this study predate the infection). Cell type and time point are not known. The sample comprised PBMCs or a T cell subset sorted from them (not recorded which). The chain uses TRBV5-1 and TRBJ1-6, with no clear D. This CDR3 reads CASSLDTRDSPLHF. Written as DNA, the CDR3 is TGCGCCAGCAGCTTGGACACAAGGGATTCACCCCTCCACTTT. Filled out from reference TRBV5-1 and TRBJ1-6, the complete variable domain reads KAGVTQTPRYLIKTRGQQVTLSCSPISGHRSVSWYQQTPGQGLQFLFEYFSETQRNKGNFPGRFSGRQFSNSRSEMNVSTLELGDSALYLCASSLDTRDSPLHFGNGTRLTVT.